What follows are 24 T cell receptor beta chains derived from one specimen sequenced in a study of blood T cells in healthy people across ages. With a J-beta primer mix and a sample-barcoded 5' primer, a second PCR ran about 6 to 11 cycles. TCRdb ran MiXCR on the 5' RACE reads and lists one entry per CDR3 protein. This table holds approximately 850,000 distinct CDR3 sequences, 55% to 70% found once. Input material: blood. Receptors were obtained from a man between 25 and 39 years old in good health.

J is TRBJ2-1 and V is TRBV20-1, with 9 positions matching TRBD2. The junction had 19 bases not matched to a gene; V was cut back by 0 bases and J by 4 bases. CDR3 size: 20 residues. CDR1 and CDR2 (germline): DFQATT, SNEGSKA (reference sequence). As DNA, the CDR3 is TGCAGTGCTAGAGAGCTTTCGAGGACTAGCGAGTACTTTGTATACAATGAGCAGTTCTTC. As protein: CSARELSRTSEYFVYNEQFF.

CDR3 bases: TGTGCCAGCAGCGCGTCCCCCGATCTGAACACTGAAGCTTTCTTT. This codes for CASSASPDLNTEAFF. J is TRBJ1-1 and V is TRBV9; no definite D call. Trimming cost V 3 bases and J 0 bases, with 12 bases left between them. Germline CDR1 SGDLS, CDR2 YYNGEE. The CDR3 is made up of 15 amino acids.

The rearrangement joins TRBV29-1 to TRBJ2-5; TRBD1 aligns across 7 bases. The CDR3 length is 12 residues. The V segment lost 7 bases and the J segment 5 bases; nucleotides outside the gene matches: 7. Germline V lookup: CDR1 SQVTM, CDR2 ANQGSEA. The DNA for the CDR3 is TGCAGCGGAATCACAGGGGTCGAGACCCAGTACTTC. Its translation: CSGITGVETQYF. Supplemented by reference TRBV29-1 and TRBJ2-5, the full variable domain reads SAVISQKPSRDICQRGTSLTIQCQVDSQVTMMFWYRQQPGQSLTLIATANQGSEATYESGFVIDKFPISRPNLTFSTLTVSNMSPEDSSIYLCSGITGVETQYFGPGTRLLVL.

The CDR3 protein is CSASPPTGGGYGYTF. The CDR3 nucleotides read TGCAGTGCTAGTCCCCCGACAGGGGGGGGCTACGGCTACACCTTC. V and J are TRBV20-1 and TRBJ1-2; 9 bases agree with TRBD1. Germline-derived CDR1 and CDR2 are DFQATT and SNEGSKA (reference sequence). CDR3 length: 15 amino acids. V gave up 3 bases and J gave up 8 bases; unmatched junction bases: 13.

The chain has TRBV29-1 and TRBJ2-7; D might be TRBD2 (6 bases). Near its end, the DNA agrees better with TRBJ2-4, so the J call may be wrong. The germline CDR1 and CDR2 sequences are SQVTM and ANQGSEA. CDR3 length equals 13 residues. Here the CDR3 DNA reads TGCAGCGTTGTGGGGGGTGGAAATGGCATTCAGTACTTC. It codes for CSVVGGGNGIQYF.

This chain uses TRBV6-5 with TRBJ1-5, with TRBD1 identical over 7 bases. Germline V gene data show CDR1 as MNHEY and CDR2 as SVGAGI. With V trimmed by 6 bases and J by 5 bases, 7 bases remained unmatched. The CDR3 extends over 14 amino acids. As DNA, the CDR3 is TGTGCCAGCAGCCATGTGCAGGGGGATCAGCCCCAGCATTTT. Translated: CASSHVQGDQPQHF.

V usage is TRBV5-4 and J usage is TRBJ2-7, with D possibly being TRBD2 (5 bases). The J call could be wrong; TRBJ2-5 is a better fit for the DNA end. Germline-derived CDR1 and CDR2 are SGHNT and YYREEE (reference sequence). This CDR3 region has 15 residues. The CDR3: CASSLDPDWQETQYF. The CDR3, as DNA: TGTGCCAGCAGCTTGGATCCGGACTGGCAAGAGACCCAGTACTTC.

The V gene is TRBV6-6, the J gene TRBJ2-4; 9 bases fit TRBD2. The CDR3 spans 16 residues. Germline lookup yields CDR1 MNHNY and CDR2 SVGAGI (reference sequence). The V gene end was trimmed by 7 bases and the J gene end by 3 bases; junction bases not matched to a gene: 10. As DNA, the CDR3 is TGTGCCAGCACCGTAGCGGGAGATATTGGCAAAAACATTCAGTACTTC. Protein product: CASTVAGDIGKNIQYF.

The chain combines TRBV4-2 with TRBJ2-3; TRBD2 is a possible D gene (7 bases). V was pared by 1 base and J by 4 bases, with 24 bases between. From germline, CDR1 is LGHNA and CDR2 YNFKEQ. This CDR3 is built from 19 residues. Here the CDR3 DNA reads TGTGCCAGCAGCCAAGCCCTGGTGGGGATGGGGGGGGCCGCAGATACGCAGTATTTT. Residues: CASSQALVGMGGAADTQYF.

CDR3 region: CASSQVYRPEAFF. The CDR3, as DNA: TGTGCCAGCAGCCAAGTATATAGACCTGAAGCTTTCTTT. The chain has TRBV4-2 and TRBJ1-1; no reliable D call. V gave up 1 base and J gave up 6 bases, with 9 bases separating them. Germline V gene lookup returns CDR1 LGHNA and CDR2 YNFKEQ. The CDR3 is 13 amino acids.

The gene calls are TRBV28 and TRBJ1-1, with 8 positions matching TRBD1. Trimming cost V 5 bases and J 11 bases; bases outside gene matches: 10. The CDR3 is 13 amino acids. Germline V gene data show CDR1 as MDHEN and CDR2 as SYDVKM. The CDR3 DNA reads TGTGCCAGCAGTCTTCCGGGACAGGATAGGGCTTTCTTT. Encoded protein: CASSLPGQDRAFF. Full variable domain (outside the CDR3, taken from reference TRBV28 and TRBJ1-1): DVKVTQSSRYLVKRTGEKVFLECVQDMDHENMFWYRQDPGLGLRLIYFSYDVKMKEKGDIPEGYSVSREKKERFSLILESASTNQTSMYLCASSLPGQDRAFFGQGTRLTVV.

The chain carries TRBV6-5 and TRBJ1-2; D unresolved. The V and J ends lost 6 bases and 8 bases respectively, with 19 bases between them. In germline, CDR1 is MNHEY, CDR2 SVGAGI. There are 14 residues in the CDR3. CDR3 residues: CASSSPDPLGGYTF. CDR3 coding DNA: TGTGCCAGCAGCTCCCCGGACCCCCTGGGAGGCTACACCTTC.

The rearrangement uses TRBV20-1 and TRBJ2-7; TRBD2 might be the D (5 bases). The CDR3 contains 14 residues. Trimming stripped 6 bases from V and 2 bases from J, with 17 bases between. The germline V gene encodes CDR1 DFQATT and CDR2 SNEGSKA (reference sequence). The CDR3 sequence is CSAPAAREAYEQYF. The DNA of the CDR3 is TGCAGTGCCCCCGCTGCTCGGGAAGCCTACGAGCAGTACTTC.

This clonotype came up once. This rearrangement joins TRBV20-1 to TRBJ2-6; D is possibly TRBD2 (6 bases). Germline assignment: CDR1 DFQATT and CDR2 SNEGSKA (reference sequence). The CDR3 runs 15 residues. V was pared by 4 bases and J by 5 bases, with 15 bases between. The CDR3: CSAKVEGLWANVLTF. The CDR3 region has the DNA TGCAGTGCTAAGGTGGAGGGCCTCTGGGCCAACGTCCTGACTTTC.

CDR3 sequence (DNA): TGCGCCAGCAGCCACCCACAGGGCCCCGAGACCCAGTACTTC. Amino acids: CASSHPQGPETQYF. This chain joins TRBV5-1 and TRBJ2-5; tentatively, D is TRBD1 (6 bases). The V end was cut by 4 bases, the J end by 5 bases, with 15 bases between. The CDR3 runs 14 residues. CDR1 is SGHRS, CDR2 YFSETQ, per germline.

The rearrangement joins TRBV18 to TRBJ2-4; D gene uncertain. CDR3 size: 15 residues. The V and J ends lost 1 base and 1 base respectively, with 8 bases between them. The germline CDR1 and CDR2 sequences are KGHSH and LQKENI. CDR3 nucleotide sequence: TGTGCCAGCTCACCACAGGGATCTGCCAAAAACATTCAGTACTTC. This encodes CASSPQGSAKNIQYF.

The rearrangement links TRBV28 to TRBJ2-5, with TRBD1 identical over 10 bases. The better agreement between TRBJ2-7 and the DNA end casts doubt on the J call. CDR3 length equals 14 residues. The germline V gene has CDR1 MDHEN and CDR2 SYDVKM. The CDR3 protein is CASCYRDRGYEQYF. Here the CDR3 DNA reads TGTGCCAGCTGCTACCGGGACAGGGGATACGAGCAGTACTTC.

This rearrangement joins TRBV20-1 to TRBJ2-5; 8 bases agree with TRBD1. The CDR3 loop spans 17 amino acids. V shed 6 bases, J shed 1 base, and the junction held 16 bases outside the gene matches. The germline V gene encodes CDR1 DFQATT and CDR2 SNEGSKA (reference sequence). CDR3 sequence (DNA): TGCAGTGCCAGCAGAACCCCGGGACAGGTCTTCCAAGAGACCCAGTACTTC. Its protein is CSASRTPGQVFQETQYF.

The chain carries TRBV4-2 and TRBJ2-5, with D possibly being TRBD1 or TRBD2 (5 bases each). The length of the CDR3 is 14 residues. Trimming left V 5 bases short and J 11 bases short, with 21 bases between. Germline V lookup: CDR1 LGHNA, CDR2 YNFKEQ. The CDR3 reads CASSAPSGQGEQYF. In DNA, the CDR3 is TGTGCCAGCAGCGCACCATCCGGCCAGGGAGAGCAGTACTTC.

The J gene is TRBJ1-4, the V gene TRBV20-1; TRBD1 might be the D (5 bases). V was pared by 6 bases and J by 5 bases, with 13 bases between. This CDR3 region has 13 residues. Germline CDR1 DFQATT, CDR2 SNEGSKA (reference sequence). The CDR3 here is CSAPGTPNEKLFF. The CDR3 DNA reads as TGCAGTGCGCCCGGGACTCCGAATGAAAAACTGTTTTTT.

There are a few counts of this clonotype. The V and J genes are TRBV7-2 and TRBJ2-3, with D perhaps matching TRBD1 (6 bases). The germline V gene encodes CDR1 SGHTA and CDR2 FQGNSA. The CDR3 has 15 amino acids. Trimming pared 1 base from V and 2 bases from J, leaving 10 bases between. This CDR3 is CASSLEGGHTDTQYF. The CDR3 DNA reads as TGTGCCAGCAGCTTAGAAGGGGGACACACAGATACGCAGTATTTT.

V usage is TRBV4-3 and J usage is TRBJ2-3; D may be TRBD1 or TRBD2 (5 bases each). Germline V lookup: CDR1 LGHNA, CDR2 YSLEER. Trimming removed 1 base at V and 2 bases at J, with 13 bases between. The CDR3 loop spans 16 amino acids. The CDR3 DNA reads as TGCGCCAGCAGCCAAGGGACGGGGCCCTACACAGATACGCAGTATTTT. It yields the protein CASSQGTGPYTDTQYF.

In nucleotides, the CDR3 is TGCAGTGCTGGGACAGGGGCCGTCCAAGAGACCCAGTACTTC. This translates into CSAGTGAVQETQYF. V and J are TRBV20-1 and TRBJ2-5, with TRBD1 identical over 10 bases. J gave up 1 base and V 5 bases, and 4 bases lay outside the gene matches. Per germline, CDR1 DFQATT and CDR2 SNEGSKA (reference sequence). The CDR3 is made up of 14 amino acids.

The chain recombines TRBV18 with TRBJ1-1, with D perhaps matching TRBD1 (6 bases). This CDR3 has 17 residues. Deletions cut 3 bases from V and 4 bases from J, with 21 bases between. The germline V gene encodes CDR1 KGHSH and CDR2 LQKENI. The CDR3: CASSPSSLGGRLTEAFF. The CDR3 nucleotides are TGTGCCAGCTCACCGAGTTCTTTGGGGGGGCGACTCACTGAAGCTTTCTTT.